This T cell receptor (beta chain) was observed in a study of T cell responses to AZD1222 COVID-19 vaccine. TCRdb's copy holds only in-frame clones and misses some; the assay was immunoSEQ multiplex PCR. The sample contains some 200,000 clones, about 88% of which appear only once. A note on this clone: Its target is not known.

This CDR3 has 10 amino acids. V dropped 8 bases and J dropped 13 bases, with 14 bases sitting between them. Study observations and caveats: The reported proportion of spike-specific TCRs targeting unmutated variant regions was nearly half. Clonal diversity was possibly underestimated, and the donors were mostly white British, with more females. Baseline testing showed seropositivity in only a handful of AZD1222 recipients.

The sample consisted of peripheral blood, taken 28 days after the second AZD1222 dose. The V gene is TRBV23-1, the J gene TRBJ2-5, with D possibly TRBD2 on 6 matching bases. TRBV23-1 is identified as an open reading frame with a role that is uncertain. The receptor's source is an adult who received the AZD1222 COVID-19 vaccine. This CDR3 reads CASGGAPRYF. CDR3 DNA: TGCGCCAGCGGAGGGGCACCGCGGTACTTC.